These 3 T cell receptor beta chains originate from one sample sequenced in a study of CD8+CD57+ T cells in acquired aplastic anemia. Those patients picked for sequencing had displayed CD8+CD57+ cell expansion on flow cytometry. TCR beta VDJ and CDR3 profiles were obtained from a genomic DNA template. TCRdb independently ran MiXCR on the reads; one entry per CDR3 protein. The table has roughly 180,000 distinct CDR3 sequences, 63% seen once; the top ten hold approximately 42%. The specimen was sorted CD4+, CD8+, or CD8+CD57+ T cells (not recorded which) from PBMCs. The receptors come from a human donor with aplastic anemia.

This clonotype has at least ten counts. The V and J genes are TRBV5-1 and TRBJ1-1; 9 bases map to TRBD1. This CDR3 contains 15 residues. Germline V gene data show CDR1 as SGHRS and CDR2 as YFSETQ. J lost 5 bases, V lost 5 bases, and 10 bases had no gene match. For the CDR3, the DNA is TGCGCCAGCAGGCCATCTGGGACAGGGCGGACTGAAGCTTTCTTT. Translated, it gives CASRPSGTGRTEAFF.

V usage is TRBV20-1 and J usage is TRBJ2-4; 10 bases align to TRBD1. The trim removed 6 bases at V and 0 bases at J, leaving 11 bases unmatched. Germline V gene sequence: CDR1 DFQATT, CDR2 SNEGSKA (reference sequence). The CDR3 sequence is 17 residues long. The CDR3, as DNA: TGCAGTGCCGCGCGGGACAGGGGACTTCTAGCCAAAAACATTCAGTACTTC. This translates into CSAARDRGLLAKNIQYF.

This clonotype was detected many times. This chain joins TRBV25-1 and TRBJ1-1; 8 bases line up with TRBD1. Germline V gene sequence: CDR1 MGHDK, CDR2 SYGVNS. CDR3 length: 14 amino acids. V shed 3 bases and J 4 bases; nucleotides not matched to a gene: 4. CDR3 loop: CASSEDRVFTEAFF. CDR3 nucleotide sequence: TGTGCCAGCAGTGAGGACAGGGTGTTCACTGAAGCTTTCTTT.